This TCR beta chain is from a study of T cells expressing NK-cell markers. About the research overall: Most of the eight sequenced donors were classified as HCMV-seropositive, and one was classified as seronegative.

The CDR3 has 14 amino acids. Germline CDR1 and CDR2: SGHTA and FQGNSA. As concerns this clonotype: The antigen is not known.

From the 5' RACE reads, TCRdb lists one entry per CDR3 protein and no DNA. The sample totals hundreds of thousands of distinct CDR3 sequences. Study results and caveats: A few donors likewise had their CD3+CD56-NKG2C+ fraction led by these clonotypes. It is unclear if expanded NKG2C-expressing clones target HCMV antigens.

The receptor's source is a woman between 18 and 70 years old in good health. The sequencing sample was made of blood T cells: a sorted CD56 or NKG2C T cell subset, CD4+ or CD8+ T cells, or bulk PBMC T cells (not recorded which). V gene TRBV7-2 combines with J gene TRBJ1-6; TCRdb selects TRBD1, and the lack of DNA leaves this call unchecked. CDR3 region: CASSTQDIISPLHF.